Listed below are T cell receptor beta chains from one sample, sequenced in a study of blood T cell repertoires in COVID-19. Here immunoSEQ multiplex PCR was the method, and the copy in TCRdb shows in-frame clones only, minus some. The sample records 150,000 to 200,000 clones, roughly 90% being singletons. The sample comprised PBMCs or T cells enriched from blood (not recorded which). These receptors all stem from a woman aged 30 to 39 who had recovered from COVID-19. Each CDR3 is given with its conserved first and last residue. D genes are given only for firm matches. For some rows the clone size is stated as once, few or many, or as a class when expanded; others skip it.

len,abundance,d_gene,j_gene,v_gene,CDR3nt,CDR3aa
15,-,-,TRBJ2-6,TRBV7-2,TGTGCCAGCAGCTTAGAGGAGGCTGGGGCCAACGTCCTGACTTTC,CASSLEEAGANVLTF
14,-,-,TRBJ1-1,TRBV7-9,TGTGCCAGCAGCTTAATGGGGGCGAACACTGAAGCTTTCTTT,CASSLMGANTEAFF
15,-,TRBD1,TRBJ2-3,TRBV15,TGTGCCACCAGCCTGGGACAGGGGGCTACAGATACGCAGTATTTT,CATSLGQGATDTQYF
11,once,-,TRBJ1-2,TRBV30,TGTGCCTGGACCTACCACTATGGCTACACCTTC,CAWTYHYGYTF
16,-,-,TRBJ2-7,TRBV5-1,TGCGCCAGCAGCTTGGTGGGTAGCGGCCAGATCTACGAGCAGTACTTC,CASSLVGSGQIYEQYF
15,-,TRBD1,TRBJ1-4,TRBV2,TGTGCCAGCAGTGATGGGGGACAGTCAGAAGAAAAACTGTTTTTT,CASSDGGQSEEKLFF
12,-,-,TRBJ1-1,TRBV29-1,TGCAGCGTCCAGGGGTCGGGGACTGAAGCTTTCTTT,CSVQGSGTEAFF
14,-,-,TRBJ1-2,TRBV10-3,TGTGCCACCAAATCCCCCACAGCAGACTATGGCTACACCTTC,CATKSPTADYGYTF
14,-,-,TRBJ1-2,TRBV4-3,TGCGCCAGCAGCCACAAGGGGATTCTTTATGGCTACACCTTC,CASSHKGILYGYTF
17,-,-,TRBJ1-6,TRBV15,TGTGCCACCAGCAGAGACGGGGGAAGCTCCTATAATTCACCCCTCCACTTT,CATSRDGGSSYNSPLHF
14,-,-,TRBJ2-7,TRBV6-5,TGTGCCAGCAGTCGCGGGGGCAGGACCTACGAGCAGTACTTC,CASSRGGRTYEQYF
13,-,-,TRBJ1-2,TRBV6-5,TGTGCCAGCAGGGGCCCAGCTAACTATGGCTACACCTTC,CASRGPANYGYTF
17,-,-,TRBJ2-6,TRBV9,TGTGCCAGCAGCGTAGTGGGCGGAGGCCCTGGGGCCAACGTCCTGACTTTC,CASSVVGGGPGANVLTF
18,-,-,TRBJ2-2,TRBV6-4,TGTGCCAGCAGTGGAGAGAGGATGGGACTCGCGAACACCGGGGAGCTGTTTTTT,CASSGERMGLANTGELFF
16,once,TRBD2,TRBJ2-1,TRBV3-1/TRBV3-2,TGTGCCAGCAGCCGCGTCGCTAGCGGACCTTACAATGAGCAGTTCTTC,CASSRVASGPYNEQFF
16,-,TRBD2,TRBJ2-1,TRBV19,TGTGCCAGTAGTATAGGAGGCGGGGGGGCCCCCAATGAGCAGTTCTTC,CASSIGGGGAPNEQFF
14,-,TRBD1,TRBJ1-1,TRBV5-1,TGCGCCAGCAGCTTTAGACAGGGGACCACTGAAGCTTTCTTT,CASSFRQGTTEAFF
17,-,TRBD2,TRBJ2-1,TRBV19,TGTGCCAGTAGCGACACGGGTGGCGGGAGGGCTTACAATGAGCAGTTCTTC,CASSDTGGGRAYNEQFF
18,-,TRBD2,TRBJ2-1,TRBV30,TGTGCCTGGAGTCTCCCCGGACTAGCGGGAGGGCCTCTCAATGAGCAGTTCTTC,CAWSLPGLAGGPLNEQFF
13,-,-,TRBJ1-2,TRBV11-3,TGTGCCAGCAGCTTAGGAGAGAACTATGGCTACACCTTC,CASSLGENYGYTF
14,-,-,TRBJ1-5,TRBV19,TGTGCCAGTAGTATACGTGACACCAATCAGCCCCAGCATTTT,CASSIRDTNQPQHF
15,-,TRBD2,TRBJ2-7,TRBV18,TGTGCCAGCTCACCAGGTTCAGCGGGAGCCTACGAGCAGTACTTC,CASSPGSAGAYEQYF
13,-,-,TRBJ1-5,TRBV9,TGTGCCAGCAGCCCAGGGTTCAATCAGCCCCAGCATTTT,CASSPGFNQPQHF
17,-,-,TRBJ1-4,TRBV24-1,TGTGCCACCAGTGATGCCAAGTACAGGGCAACTAATGAAAAACTGTTTTTT,CATSDAKYRATNEKLFF
13,-,-,TRBJ2-1,TRBV27,TGTGCCAGCAGTTTTGGGCGCGAGAATGAGCAGTTCTTC,CASSFGRENEQFF
13,-,-,TRBJ2-7,TRBV7-2,TGTGCCAGCAGCTTAGCGAGCCGCGGGGCTCAGTACTTC,CASSLASRGAQYF
15,-,TRBD1,TRBJ1-4,TRBV19,TGTGCCAGTAGTGAACCAGGGGGCGTCAGAGAAAAACTGTTTTTT,CASSEPGGVREKLFF
15,-,-,TRBJ1-5,TRBV6-5,TGTGCCAGCAGTCTGACAGCCGATAGCAATCAGCCCCAGCATTTT,CASSLTADSNQPQHF
14,-,-,TRBJ2-5,TRBV7-2,TGTGCCAGCAGCCAAGGACTGCTTAAAGAGACCCAGTACTTC,CASSQGLLKETQYF
15,-,TRBD2,TRBJ2-7,TRBV4-2,TGTGCCAGCAGCCAAGACCCCGCGGGAGGTTACGAGCAGTACTTC,CASSQDPAGGYEQYF
14,few,TRBD1,TRBJ1-6,TRBV5-5,TGTGCCAGCAGCTCGGGACAGGGGAGGTCACCCCTCCACTTT,CASSSGQGRSPLHF
17,-,-,TRBJ1-4,TRBV3-1/TRBV3-2,TGTGCCAGCAGCACAAATCTGAGGCAGGGGATTAATGAAAAACTGTTTTTT,CASSTNLRQGINEKLFF
15,-,-,TRBJ2-5,TRBV7-8,TGTGCCAGCAGCCCGAGGGGGACCAGACAAGAGACCCAGTACTTC,CASSPRGTRQETQYF
15,-,-,TRBJ1-2,TRBV27,TGTGCCAGCAGTTTAGGGTGGCGGGCCTCTGGAGGCTACACCTTC,CASSLGWRASGGYTF
15,-,TRBD1,TRBJ1-4,TRBV27,TGTGCCAGCAGTATCATGGGACAGGCGTCAGAAAAACTGTTTTTT,CASSIMGQASEKLFF
15,-,TRBD2,TRBJ2-7,TRBV7-6,TGTGCCAGCAGCTCAACTAGCGGGAGCTCCTACGAGCAGTACTTC,CASSSTSGSSYEQYF
14,-,TRBD2,TRBJ2-7,TRBV3-1/TRBV3-2,TGTGCCAGCAGCCCTAGCGGGAGTAGGGGAGAGCAGTACTTC,CASSPSGSRGEQYF
22,-,TRBD2,TRBJ2-3,TRBV18,TGTGCCAGCTCACCACCGTTCTTGGCTAGCGGGGGGGACGAACCCCCCACAGATACGCAGTATTTT,CASSPPFLASGGDEPPTDTQYF
15,few,-,TRBJ1-2,TRBV30,TGTGCCTGGAGTGTGGGGGGGCCACTGAACTATGGCTACACCTTC,CAWSVGGPLNYGYTF
15,-,-,TRBJ2-4,TRBV6-5,TGTGCCAGCAGCCCGACAACAGGGGCCAAAAACATTCAGTACTTC,CASSPTTGAKNIQYF
15,-,TRBD2,TRBJ2-1,TRBV7-8,TGTGCCAGCAGCCTAGCGGGAGGTGCCTGGAATGAGCAGTTCTTC,CASSLAGGAWNEQFF
15,-,-,TRBJ1-5,TRBV24-1,TGTGCCACCAGTGATGCACGGGGGGGGGCTCAGCCCCAGCATTTT,CATSDARGGAQPQHF
16,-,TRBD1,TRBJ1-4,TRBV29-1,TGCAGCGTTGGGACAGGCCTTACGGTGGTTAATGAAAAACTGTTTTTT,CSVGTGLTVVNEKLFF
15,-,-,TRBJ1-2,TRBV4-3,TGCGCCAGCAGCCAAGCCCGGTGGGCCGGGGATGGCTACACCTTC,CASSQARWAGDGYTF
15,-,-,TRBJ2-1,TRBV6-4,TGTGCCAGCAGTGACGGGCAAAAACCTTACAATGAGCAGTTCTTC,CASSDGQKPYNEQFF
14,once,-,TRBJ1-1,TRBV10-3,TGTGCCATCGGGGCCCCGGGCGGTAGCACTGAAGCTTTCTTT,CAIGAPGGSTEAFF
14,-,-,TRBJ1-4,TRBV24-1,TGTGCCACCAGTGGTCCAGGGGAGGGTGAAAAACTGTTTTTT,CATSGPGEGEKLFF
15,many,TRBD1,TRBJ1-6,TRBV19,TGTGCCAGTAGTAACCGGGACAGGGATAATTCACCCCTCCACTTT,CASSNRDRDNSPLHF
19,-,TRBD2,TRBJ2-3,TRBV5-1,TGCGCCAGCAGCTTGACGCCGGGGCTAGCGGAACTTAGCACAGATACGCAGTATTTT,CASSLTPGLAELSTDTQYF
12,-,-,TRBJ1-5,TRBV7-2,TGTGCCAGCAGCTTTCCCTTTCAGCCCCAGCATTTT,CASSFPFQPQHF
16,-,-,TRBJ1-2,TRBV18,TGTGCCAGCTCACCCCAGGGAAACACCCTCTTCTATGGCTACACCTTC,CASSPQGNTLFYGYTF
13,once,-,TRBJ1-1,TRBV5-1,TGCGCCAGCAGCTCTGGACAGCTCTTTGAAGCTTTCTTT,CASSSGQLFEAFF
16,few,TRBD1,TRBJ1-1,TRBV3-1/TRBV3-2,TGTGCCAGCAGCCAAGATAGAGAGGACAGGGAGCCTGAAGCTTTCTTT,CASSQDREDREPEAFF
18,-,TRBD2,TRBJ2-7,TRBV15,TGTGCCACCAGCAGAGATCCTAGCGGGAGAGTCCGCTCCTACGAGCAGTACTTC,CATSRDPSGRVRSYEQYF
14,-,-,TRBJ1-2,TRBV7-2,TGTGCCAGCAGCCAAGACAGGACCATCTATGGCTACACCTTC,CASSQDRTIYGYTF